This T cell receptor (beta chain) emerged from a study of Graves' ophthalmopathy and Graves' hyperthyroidism. Study findings and constraints: Using 13 signatures, a model distinguished ophthalmopathy from stable hyperthyroidism, reaching about 87% sensitivity and approximately 84% specificity. Most expanded clonotypes in thyroid above 0.001 frequency also showed up in blood.

Transcripts of RNA were the source for amplifying TCR beta CDR3 regions. HTBI-primed RT-PCR formed the first round, and a multiplex PCR formed the second. TCRdb re-derived calls from the multiplex PCR reads in MiXCR, one entry per CDR3 protein. This table holds about 700,000 distinct CDR3 sequences, just over 40% found once. The CDR3 runs to 10 residues. Germline V gives CDR1 SNHLY, CDR2 FYNNEI. V was shortened by 6 bases and J by 18 bases, with 12 bases between the two germline ends. Excluded were patients with other autoimmune diseases, uncontrolled infections, pregnancy or lactation. The evidence that diagnosis relied on was clinical symptoms, serum thyroxine, TRAb, thyroid ultrasound and orbital computed tomography. As to this clonotype: The antigen is undetermined.

What was sequenced was peripheral blood. This sequence originates from an adult man with Graves' ophthalmopathy. The chain couples TRBV2 to TRBJ1-6, with D possibly matching TRBD1 (6 bases). CDR3 amino acids: CASRMDSYHF. In DNA, the CDR3 is TGTGCCAGCAGAATGGACAGTTACCACTTT.